Listed below are T cell receptor beta chains from one sample, sequenced in a study of T-cell memory formation after mild COVID-19. TCRdb recomputed calls from the 5' RACE reads with MiXCR, one row per CDR3 protein. This table has approximately 150,000 distinct CDR3 sequences, about 19% appearing once. Sample: PBMCs or a T cell subset sorted from them (not recorded which). Every receptor here comes from an adult woman who had mild COVID-19 (a few samples of this study predate the infection). Cell type and time point are not known. Each CDR3 is given with its conserved first and last residue. The D gene is left open where the match is weak. Size is omitted from some rows. Given values are once, few, many or a class for expanded clones.

TRBV6-5,16,few,TRBJ2-1,TRBD2,TGTGCCAGCAGTTACCTGACGGATATTACGGGGGGTGAGCAGTTCTTC,CASSYLTDITGGEQFF
TRBV6-5,15,-,TRBJ2-2,-,TGTGCCAGCAGAAACGCTAGGACGAACACCGGGGAGCTGTTTTTT,CASRNARTNTGELFF
TRBV10-3,13,-,TRBJ1-2,-,TGTGCCATCAGTGAGACCAGGAACTATGGCTACACCTTC,CAISETRNYGYTF
TRBV7-2,17,-,TRBJ1-6,-,TGTGCCAGCAGCTTAGCGGGGGGGGCGAACTATAATTCACCCCTCCACTTT,CASSLAGGANYNSPLHF
TRBV12-3/TRBV12-4,16,-,TRBJ1-5,-,TGTGCCAGCAGTCGCGCGGAGGGGACGAGCAATCAGCCCCAGCATTTT,CASSRAEGTSNQPQHF
TRBV29-1,12,once,TRBJ1-3,-,TGCAGCGTTTCAGCCGGCGGAAACACCATATATTTT,CSVSAGGNTIYF
TRBV7-3,14,-,TRBJ2-2,-,TGTGCCAGCACCCGGGGGTTATCCACCGGGGAGCTGTTTTTT,CASTRGLSTGELFF
TRBV9,15,-,TRBJ1-1,TRBD1,TGTGCCAGCAGCAGACAGGGGCTCATGAACACTGAAGCTTTCTTT,CASSRQGLMNTEAFF
TRBV3-1,17,few,TRBJ2-6,-,TGTGCCAGCAGCCGACGGGGCGCTAGCTCTGGGGCCAACGTCCTGACTTTC,CASSRRGASSGANVLTF
TRBV2,12,-,TRBJ2-7,-,TGTGCCAGCAGGAGAACAAGGTCCGAGCAGTACTTC,CASRRTRSEQYF
TRBV5-6,14,-,TRBJ2-4,TRBD1,TGTGCCAGCAGCCCAGGACAGGGCCCAAGCATTCAGTACTTC,CASSPGQGPSIQYF
TRBV7-2,16,few,TRBJ1-4,TRBD1,TGTGCCAGCAGCTGGAACCGGGACAGGCTAAATGAAAAACTGTTTTTT,CASSWNRDRLNEKLFF
TRBV30,14,few,TRBJ2-1,TRBD1,TGTGCCTGGAGTGTCTGGACAGGTTACAATGAGCAGTTCTTC,CAWSVWTGYNEQFF
TRBV3-1,15,-,TRBJ2-5,-,TGTGCCAGCAGCCAAGAGGGGAAGCGGCAAGAGACCCAGTACTTC,CASSQEGKRQETQYF
TRBV12-3/TRBV12-4,13,-,TRBJ1-5,-,TGTGCCAGCGGAGTAGTGAGCAATCAGCCCCAGCATTTT,CASGVVSNQPQHF
TRBV5-1,14,-,TRBJ2-1,TRBD1,TGCGCCAGCAGCTTGGCTGACAGGGGCGATGAGCAGTTCTTC,CASSLADRGDEQFF
TRBV6-5,17,-,TRBJ2-7,TRBD1,TGTGCCAGCAGTTACTCGTCGGGACAGTGGGGGTCCTACGAGCAGTACTTC,CASSYSSGQWGSYEQYF
TRBV27,14,once,TRBJ2-2,-,TGTGCCAGCAGTTTATTTGTGAGCACCGGGGAGCTGTTTTTT,CASSLFVSTGELFF
TRBV3-1,14,-,TRBJ1-1,-,TGTGCCAGCAGCCAAGCAGGGGTGAACACTGAAGCTTTCTTT,CASSQAGVNTEAFF
TRBV2,13,-,TRBJ1-5,-,TGTGCCATAAGGAAGGCAATAGATCAGCCCCAGCATTTT,CAIRKAIDQPQHF
TRBV5-1,15,few,TRBJ1-2,TRBD1,TGCGCCAGCAGCCGGGACAGGGGGACTAACTATGGCTACACCTTC,CASSRDRGTNYGYTF
TRBV4-2,16,few,TRBJ1-1,-,TGTGCCAGCAGCCAAGTTATCGGTGGACTTCGCACTGAAGCTTTCTTT,CASSQVIGGLRTEAFF
TRBV12-3/TRBV12-4,17,few,TRBJ1-2,TRBD1,TGTGCCAGCAGTTTAGAGGCGACAGGGTCTTCTTTTCGCGGCTACACCTTC,CASSLEATGSSFRGYTF
TRBV5-6,20,-,TRBJ2-2,TRBD2,TGTGCCAGCAGCTCCCTCCGTGTTAGCGGGACGGGCCGCTTTGCCCGGGAGCTGTTTTTT,CASSSLRVSGTGRFARELFF